This entry lists 3 T cell receptor beta chains sequenced from one sample in a study of T cell responses to AZD1222 COVID-19 vaccine. Sequenced by immunoSEQ multiplex PCR; TCRdb stores in-frame clones only, minus some. The sample has approximately 300,000 clones, around 92% seen once; the top ten hold roughly 0.6%. This specimen was peripheral blood, taken 28 days after the second AZD1222 dose. The receptors stem from an adult who received the AZD1222 COVID-19 vaccine.

In its sample, this clone was seen a few times. The chain couples TRBV7-2 to TRBJ1-1; no definite D call. The germline gives CDR1 SGHTA, CDR2 FQGNSA. The CDR3 spans 14 residues. V was shortened by 4 bases and J by 2 bases, with 11 bases between the two germline ends. CDR3 amino acids: CASSSTPGNTEAFF. CDR3 bases: TGTGCCAGCAGCTCTACCCCGGGAAACACTGAAGCTTTCTTT.

V is TRBV28 and J is TRBJ2-1; D uncertain. V was pared by 2 bases and J by 7 bases, with 6 bases between. Germline CDR1 reads MDHEN; CDR2 reads SYDVKM. The CDR3 is 12 residues long. CDR3: CASSLPVNEQFF. Written as DNA, the CDR3 is TGTGCCAGCAGTTTACCGGTTAATGAGCAGTTCTTC.

The chain is built from TRBV7-8 and TRBJ1-3; 7 bases map to TRBD1. The CDR3 is 17 amino acids. V lost 5 bases to trimming and J lost 0 bases; unmatched junction nucleotides: 10. The germline V gene has CDR1 SGHVS and CDR2 FQNEAQ. This chain's CDR3 is CASSPRTGISSGNTIYF. In DNA form, the CDR3 reads TGTGCCAGCAGCCCCCGGACAGGAATAAGCTCTGGAAACACCATATATTTT. The variable domain in full, completed from reference TRBV7-8 and TRBJ1-3, reads GAGVSQSPRYKVAKRGQDVALRCDPISGHVSLFWYQQALGQGPEFLTYFQNEAQLDKSGLPSDRFFAERPEGSVSTLKIQRTQQEDSAVYLCASSPRTGISSGNTIYFGEGSWLTVV.